The 31 T cell receptor beta chains below all came from one sample that was sequenced in a study of cytomegalovirus exposure and HLA in healthy donors. Primers for the PCR totalled 60 Vbeta and 13 Jbeta. Assay: immunoSEQ multiplex PCR; the TCRdb copy retains only in-frame clones and omits some. Altogether fewer than 250,000 clones are present, 60% to 80% being singletons, with the ten largest covering approximately 1.8%. The sequenced material came from PBMCs. All receptors derive from a male donor in good health and CMV-seronegative.

J is TRBJ1-2 and V is TRBV6-6; the D is unclear. With 2 bases removed from V and 8 bases from J, the gap between germline ends came to 15 bases. Germline loops: CDR1 MNHNY, CDR2 SVGAGI (reference sequence). The CDR3 contains 14 residues. The CDR3 protein is CASSYAEGFQGYTF. CDR3 DNA sequence: TGTGCCAGCAGTTACGCGGAGGGATTTCAAGGCTACACCTTC.

The rearrangement links TRBV6-1 to TRBJ1-3; D remains unclear. Trimming took off 3 bases at V and 6 bases at J, with 18 bases between the two ends. From germline, CDR1 is MNHNS and CDR2 SASEGT. This CDR3 comprises 16 residues. The CDR3 DNA reads TGTGCCAGCAGTGACTACTCGGGGATAAAAAAAAACACCATATATTTT. This gives the protein CASSDYSGIKKNTIYF.

This chain uses TRBV27 with TRBJ2-1; the D gene is possibly TRBD1 (5 bases). This CDR3 is 16 amino acids long. Looked up from germline, CDR1 is MNHEY and CDR2 is SMNVEV (reference sequence). The ends were cut back, 6 bases at V and 0 bases at J, with 15 bases in the middle. The CDR3 loop reads CASSLQAISSYNEQFF. The DNA for the CDR3 is TGTGCCAGCAGCCTACAGGCGATCAGCTCCTACAATGAGCAGTTCTTC.

The rearrangement uses TRBV7-8 and TRBJ2-3; 15 positions agree with TRBD2. The CDR3 is 20 residues long. Trimming removed 5 bases from V and 0 bases from J; junction bases left unmatched: 12. CDR1 is SGHVS and CDR2 is FQNEAQ in the germline V gene. CDR3 nucleotides: TGTGCCAGCAGCCGGACTAGCGGGGGGGCCCGGCCCTCTAGCACAGATACGCAGTATTTT. It yields the protein CASSRTSGGARPSSTDTQYF.

The V gene is TRBV15, the J gene TRBJ2-7; 9 nucleotides line up with TRBD1. Losses at the gene ends were 8 bases for V and 1 base for J; bases not matched to a gene: 18. Germline assignment: CDR1 LNHNV and CDR2 YYDKDF (reference sequence). The CDR3 spans 18 residues. This CDR3 reads CATGGQVLFGTGSYEQYF. DNA of the CDR3: TGTGCCACCGGGGGTCAAGTATTGTTCGGGACAGGGTCCTACGAGCAGTACTTC.

The V gene is TRBV11-3, the J gene TRBJ2-3; 9 nucleotides align to TRBD1. Germline V CDR1 and CDR2: SGHNT, YENEEA. The V gene end was trimmed by 5 bases and the J gene end by 3 bases; junction bases not matched to a gene: 6. The CDR3 contains 15 residues. CDR3 coding DNA: TGTGCCAGCAGCACGAGGACAGGGGAAACAGATACGCAGTATTTT. Translation gives CASSTRTGETDTQYF.

This clone occurred a few times. This chain uses TRBV5-5 with TRBJ1-3, with TRBD1 matching 9 bases. The CDR3 runs to 15 residues. The ends lost 4 bases at V and 3 bases at J; junction bases unmatched: 5. Germline lookup yields CDR1 SGHKS and CDR2 YYEKEE (reference sequence). The CDR3 spells CASSAEDRGGNTIYF. The CDR3 DNA reads TGTGCCAGCAGCGCTGAGGACAGGGGTGGAAACACCATATATTTT. The full variable domain, with the rest looked up from reference TRBV5-5 and TRBJ1-3, is DAGVTQSPTHLIKTRGQQVTLRCSPISGHKSVSWYQQVLGQGPQFIFQYYEKEERGRGNFPDRFSARQFPNYSSELNVNALLLGDSALYLCASSAEDRGGNTIYFGEGSWLTVV.

The rearrangement uses TRBV2 and TRBJ1-6, with a tentative D call TRBD1 (5 bases). V was shortened by 5 bases and J by 10 bases, with 12 bases between the two germline ends. This CDR3 has 13 amino acids. From germline, CDR1 is SNHLY and CDR2 FYNNEI. The CDR3 protein is CASSTDTTSPLHF. CDR3 coding DNA: TGTGCCAGCAGTACGGACACAACCTCACCCCTCCACTTT.

V usage is TRBV4-2 and J usage is TRBJ1-2; tentative D call: TRBD1 (6 bases). Between the trimmed V and J ends, which lost 5 bases and 6 bases, there was a span of 19 bases. The CDR3 length is 15 residues. Germline loops: CDR1 LGHNA, CDR2 YNFKEQ. The DNA for the CDR3 is TGTGCCAGCAGCGGAAGAGGGACAAGCGTGGATGGCTACACCTTC. This translates into CASSGRGTSVDGYTF.

The chain has TRBV15 and TRBJ1-5; 7 nucleotides line up with TRBD1. Trimming cost V 0 bases and J 7 bases; bases outside gene matches: 6. CDR1 and CDR2 from the germline V gene are LNHNV and YYDKDF (reference sequence). There are 15 residues in the CDR3. In DNA form, the CDR3 reads TGTGCCACCAGCAGAGATACAGGGGCCCGCCAGCCCCAGCATTTT. Translation: CATSRDTGARQPQHF.

The genes are TRBV6-4 and TRBJ1-2; 8 bases agree with TRBD1. This CDR3 is 17 amino acids long. The J segment lost 2 bases and the V segment lost 3 bases, leaving 11 bases of the junction unmatched. The germline V gene has CDR1 MRHNA and CDR2 SNTAGT. The CDR3 loop is CASSEGDVDRVNYGYTF. The CDR3 nucleotides read TGTGCCAGCAGTGAAGGTGATGTGGACAGGGTGAACTATGGCTACACCTTC.

V and J are TRBV9 and TRBJ2-1, with 8 bases lining up with TRBD2. V dropped 1 base and J dropped 8; count of bases not matched to a gene: 8. Germline CDR1 SGDLS, CDR2 YYNGEE. This CDR3 contains 15 residues. CDR3 in amino acids: CASSVSAGVIYEQFF. The CDR3 DNA reads TGTGCCAGCAGCGTATCAGCGGGAGTTATATATGAGCAGTTCTTC.

In the case of this clone: Other DNA sequences within the sample encode an identical CDR3. This sequence joins TRBV7-9 and TRBJ1-5; 10 bases fit TRBD1. J was trimmed by 4 bases and V by 3 bases; bases with no gene match: 15. Looked up from germline, CDR1 is SEHNR and CDR2 is FQNEAQ (reference sequence). CDR3 length: 19 residues. CDR3 in DNA: TGTGCCAGCAGCTTGGCCGGGACAGGGGCCCCATTGCGGAATCAGCCCCAGCATTTT. It is translated as CASSLAGTGAPLRNQPQHF.

The CDR3 spells CASSAAGTGNTEAFF. The DNA for the CDR3 is TGTGCCAGCAGCGCCGCCGGGACAGGAAACACTGAAGCTTTCTTT. The chain recombines TRBV5-4 with TRBJ1-1; TRBD1 aligns across 8 bases. This CDR3 has 15 residues. Germline V gene data show CDR1 as SGHNT and CDR2 as YYREEE (reference sequence). V gave up 4 bases and J gave up 2 bases; unmatched junction bases: 7. The variable domain in full, completed from reference TRBV5-4 and TRBJ1-1, reads ETGVTQSPTHLIKTRGQQVTLRCSSQSGHNTVSWYQQALGQGPQFIFQYYREEENGRGNFPPRFSGLQFPNYSSELNVNALELDDSALYLCASSAAGTGNTEAFFGQGTRLTVV.

This sequence joins TRBV11-3 and TRBJ2-1, with a weak D call TRBD2 (6 bases). CDR1 and CDR2 from the germline V gene are SGHNT and YENEEA. The CDR3 totals 14 residues. The V end lost 5 bases, the J end lost 8 bases, and 16 bases lay between the germline ends. CDR3 in DNA: TGTGCCAGCAGCCCGGGCGGGGATAGCGATGAGCAGTTCTTC. It specifies CASSPGGDSDEQFF.

The chain couples TRBV27 to TRBJ2-7; D might be TRBD1 (6 bases). The germline CDR1 and CDR2 sequences are MNHEY and SMNVEV (reference sequence). V dropped 3 bases and J dropped 2 bases, with 8 bases sitting between them. This CDR3 comprises 13 residues. CDR3 nucleotide sequence: TGTGCCAGCAGTTTGCAGGGGCCCTACGAGCAGTACTTC. It translates to CASSLQGPYEQYF.

The chain combines TRBV6-5 with TRBJ1-2; possible D gene TRBD1, 6 bases. The V end lost 2 bases, the J end lost 4 bases, and 8 bases lay between the germline ends. The CDR3 is made up of 13 amino acids. The germline CDR1 and CDR2 sequences are MNHEY and SVGAGI. The CDR3 region has the DNA TGTGCCAGCAGTTACCGGGACACCTATGGCTACACCTTC. Amino acids: CASSYRDTYGYTF.

In DNA, the CDR3 is TGTGCCAGCAGCTTAGGGGCAGGGACAGGGAATTTGGAGACCCAGTACTTC. It codes for CASSLGAGTGNLETQYF. The chain links TRBV13 to TRBJ2-5; 9 positions match TRBD1. Trimming removed 0 bases from V and 5 bases from J; junction bases left unmatched: 10. Germline assignment: CDR1 PRHDT and CDR2 FYEKMQ (reference sequence). This CDR3 spans 17 amino acids.

The chain employs TRBV28 and TRBJ1-5; 8 bases are shared with TRBD1. Germline V gene sequence: CDR1 MDHEN, CDR2 SYDVKM. J gave up 0 bases and V 6 bases, and 13 bases lay outside the gene matches. This CDR3 has 18 amino acids. CDR3 sequence (DNA): TGTGCCAGCAGACCAAGGACAGGGTCGGGCTTTAGCAATCAGCCCCAGCATTTT. Its translation: CASRPRTGSGFSNQPQHF. Filled out from reference TRBV28 and TRBJ1-5, the complete variable domain reads DVKVTQSSRYLVKRTGEKVFLECVQDMDHENMFWYRQDPGLGLRLIYFSYDVKMKEKGDIPEGYSVSREKKERFSLILESASTNQTSMYLCASRPRTGSGFSNQPQHFGDGTRLSIL.

The V call is TRBV4-3, the J call TRBJ1-2; a possible D gene is TRBD1 (5 bases). Trimming stripped 0 bases from V and 4 bases from J, with 18 bases between. CDR3 length: 17 residues. CDR1 is LGHNA and CDR2 is YSLEER in the germline V gene. CDR3 amino acids: CASSQDIQALPIYGYTF. For the CDR3, the DNA is TGCGCCAGCAGCCAAGACATACAGGCTTTACCTATCTATGGCTACACCTTC.

V gene TRBV19 combines with J gene TRBJ1-1; D is unresolved. The germline CDR1 and CDR2 sequences are LNHDA and SQIVND (reference sequence). The germline V and J ends were trimmed by 0 bases and 5 bases, with 10 bases remaining between them. This CDR3 is 14 amino acids long. The DNA for the CDR3 is TGTGCCAGTAGTATAGATCGCGAGGAGACTGAAGCTTTCTTT. This codes for CASSIDREETEAFF.

The V and J genes are TRBV7-2 and TRBJ2-3; TRBD2 aligns across 7 bases. Germline CDR1 SGHTA, CDR2 FQGNSA. Unmatched junction bases numbered 4, after V lost 3 bases and J lost 1 base. This CDR3 has 15 residues. The CDR3 loop reads CASSFRGGGTDTQYF. The CDR3 DNA follows: TGTGCCAGCAGCTTTCGTGGGGGGGGCACAGATACGCAGTATTTT.

J is TRBJ2-7 and V is TRBV30; D remains unclear. The V end lost 2 bases, the J end lost 6 bases, and 14 bases lay between the germline ends. This CDR3 has 13 residues. The V gene's germline CDR1 is GTSNPN and CDR2 SVGIG (reference sequence). CDR3 amino acids: CAWSPLGSGEQYF. The CDR3 bases are TGTGCCTGGAGTCCTCTTGGTAGTGGCGAGCAGTACTTC.

CDR3 sequence (DNA): TGCGCCAGCAGCTCCCTCCCGGGACAGGGACAGCCCCAGCATTTT. It specifies CASSSLPGQGQPQHF. The chain uses TRBV5-1 and TRBJ1-5; the match to TRBD1 covers 9 bases. The J segment lost 7 bases and the V segment lost 3 bases, leaving 8 bases of the junction unmatched. This CDR3 comprises 15 residues. CDR1 is SGHRS and CDR2 is YFSETQ in the germline V gene.

The chain employs TRBV4-3 and TRBJ1-4, with D possibly TRBD1 on 5 matching bases. V lost 4 bases, J lost 8 bases, and 8 bases lay in between. CDR3 length equals 12 residues. Germline V lookup: CDR1 LGHNA, CDR2 YSLEER. The CDR3 DNA sequence: TGCGCCAGCAGCCGTCGGGGGGAAAAACTGTTTTTT. This translates into CASSRRGEKLFF.

This clone was counted a few times. The genes are TRBV12-5 and TRBJ2-7, with TRBD1 identical over 8 bases. The CDR3 has 14 residues. The germline CDR1 and CDR2 sequences are LGHNT and FRNRAP. After removal of 8 bases from V and 6 bases from J, the junction contained 12 bases not matched to a gene. CDR3 coding DNA: TGTGCTAGTAGCTTTGGGACAGGTCCCCTCGAGCAGTACTTC. It encodes CASSFGTGPLEQYF.

The chain joins TRBV7-3 to TRBJ2-5, with 11 positions matching TRBD2. CDR1 is SGHTA, CDR2 FQGTGA, per germline. With V trimmed by 6 bases and J by 2 bases, 5 bases remained unmatched. This CDR3 spans 15 amino acids. CDR3 loop: CASSLSGGEQETQYF. The CDR3 DNA follows: TGTGCCAGCAGTCTTAGCGGGGGGGAGCAAGAGACCCAGTACTTC.

The chain joins TRBV5-8 to TRBJ2-1; 9 bases are shared with TRBD2. Trimming cost V 0 bases and J 4 bases; bases outside gene matches: 2. There are 15 residues in the CDR3. The germline gives CDR1 SGHTS, CDR2 YDEGEE. This chain's CDR3 is CASSLGAGGYNEQFF. The DNA for the CDR3 is TGTGCCAGCAGCTTGGGTGCGGGAGGGTACAATGAGCAGTTCTTC. Based on the CDR3 plus reference TRBV5-8 and TRBJ2-1, the full variable domain is EAGVTQSPTHLIKTRGQQATLRCSPISGHTSVYWYQQALGLGLQFLLWYDEGEERNRGNFPPRFSGRQFPNYSSELNVNALELEDSALYLCASSLGAGGYNEQFFGPGTRLTVL.

This chain uses TRBV30 with TRBJ1-2; D is unclear. Trimming shortened V by 0 bases and J by 8 bases, and 16 bases separated the two germline ends. The CDR3 spans 14 residues. Germline-derived CDR1 and CDR2 are GTSNPN and SVGIG (reference sequence). Written as DNA, the CDR3 is TGTGCCTGGAGTGTCAGGAGGTCGGAGCAAGGCTACACCTTC. Amino acids: CAWSVRRSEQGYTF. The full variable domain, with the rest looked up from reference TRBV30 and TRBJ1-2, is SQTIHQWPATLVQPVGSPLSLECTVEGTSNPNLYWYRQAAGRGLQLLFYSVGIGQISSEVPQNLSASRPQDRQFILSSKKLLLSDSGFYLCAWSVRRSEQGYTFGSGTRLTVV.

This clone was seen a single time. This sequence joins TRBV10-3 and TRBJ1-2, with TRBD1 identical over 9 bases. V lost 4 bases to trimming and J lost 0 bases; unmatched junction nucleotides: 3. Looked up from germline, CDR1 is ENHRY and CDR2 is SYGVKD. CDR3 length: 15 residues. The CDR3 reads CAISGTGGPNYGYTF. CDR3 coding DNA: TGTGCCATCAGTGGTACAGGGGGCCCTAACTATGGCTACACCTTC.

The CDR3 is CASSLGASLRETQYF. The CDR3 nucleotides are TGTGCCAGCAGCCTGGGGGCCAGCTTAAGGGAGACCCAGTACTTC. This chain uses TRBV5-6 with TRBJ2-5; the D gene is possibly TRBD1 (6 bases). CDR1 is SGHDT, CDR2 YYEEEE, per germline. V was cut by 4 bases and J by 5 bases, with 18 bases left in between. The CDR3 has 15 residues.